This entry lists 5 T cell receptor beta chains sequenced from one sample in a study of blood T cell repertoires in COVID-19. Method: immunoSEQ multiplex PCR; TCRdb's copy keeps in-frame clones and lacks some. The repertoire has roughly 400,000 clones, approximately 85% of them found once; the top ten carry approximately 2.1%. The source material was PBMCs or T cells enriched from blood (not recorded which). Receptors were obtained from a woman in her forties with acute COVID-19.

This clone was detected only once. The chain uses TRBV6-5 and TRBJ1-3; 7 bases map to TRBD1. Trimming at V came to 0 bases and at J to 2 bases, leaving 4 bases not matched to a gene. Germline CDR1 and CDR2: MNHEY and SVGAGI. CDR3 size: 16 residues. Written as DNA, the CDR3 is TGTGCCAGCAGTTACTCGACAGGGCTAGCTGGAAACACCATATATTTT. Its translation: CASSYSTGLAGNTIYF.

J is TRBJ2-2 and V is TRBV5-4, with 9 bases that match TRBD1. This CDR3 has 15 amino acids. The V segment lost 2 bases and the J segment 6 bases; nucleotides outside the gene matches: 5. Germline CDR1 is SGHNT and CDR2 is YYREEE (reference sequence). The CDR3 loop is CASSLGQGLPGELFF. In DNA, the CDR3 is TGTGCCAGCAGCTTAGGACAGGGGTTACCCGGGGAGCTGTTTTTT.

The genes are TRBV5-1 and TRBJ1-1; no firm D call. The germline CDR1 and CDR2 sequences are SGHRS and YFSETQ. The V end was cut by 4 bases, the J end by 0 bases, with 10 bases between. The length of the CDR3 is 14 residues. CDR3 loop: CASSPDTMNTEAFF. In DNA form, the CDR3 reads TGCGCCAGCAGCCCAGACACCATGAACACTGAAGCTTTCTTT.

V and J are TRBV30 and TRBJ2-2, with D possibly matching TRBD1 (6 bases). From germline, CDR1 is GTSNPN and CDR2 SVGIG (reference sequence). Trimming cost V 5 bases and J 5 bases, with 15 bases left between them. The CDR3 consists of 14 residues. CDR3 coding DNA: TGTGCCTGGGGCAGGGGAAGCGCTACCGGGGAGCTGTTTTTT. Translated: CAWGRGSATGELFF.

The chain links TRBV9 to TRBJ1-2; the match to TRBD1 covers 10 bases. Germline assignment: CDR1 SGDLS and CDR2 YYNGEE. Trimming at V came to 4 bases and at J to 4 bases, leaving 7 bases not matched to a gene. CDR3 length equals 15 residues. In DNA form, the CDR3 reads TGTGCCAGCAGCACCCGGGACAGGGGTGGCTATGGCTACACCTTC. The encoded protein is CASSTRDRGGYGYTF. The whole variable domain, remainder taken from reference TRBV9 and TRBJ1-2, is DSGVTQTPKHLITATGQRVTLRCSPRSGDLSVYWYQQSLDQGLQFLIQYYNGEERAKGNILERFSAQQFPDLHSELNLSSLELGDSALYFCASSTRDRGGYGYTFGSGTRLTVV.